This T cell receptor beta chain is from a study of quantifying T cell responses using KT2 cells. Study-level background: RNA was reverse transcribed with TCR alpha and beta constant-region primers. Study-wide points: KT2 sequence counts showed saturation when very many KT2 cells were spiked in.

Known numbers of the T cell clone KT2 were added to PBMC. V shed 8 bases and J shed 0 bases, with 10 bases lying between them. Germline CDR1 MNHNY, CDR2 SVGAGI (reference sequence). This CDR3 has 13 amino acids. This clonotype was found a few times. Its antigen is unknown. The cDNA 3' end received a ligated oligonucleotide with a UMI. An equimolar mix of RC1.1 and RC1.2 primed the beta chain across TRBC1 and TRBC2. Using its own MiXCR run on the UMI-ligation and nested PCR reads, TCRdb lists one record per CDR3 protein. Of tens of thousands of distinct CDR3 sequences in the sample, 9% to 15% were seen once.

Sequenced sample: PBMCs spiked with cells of the T cell clone KT2. This receptor was taken from a human donor. V and J are TRBV6-6 and TRBJ1-1; maybe TRBD1 (5 bases). The CDR3 reads CASQGRLNTEAFF. The CDR3 DNA follows: TGTGCCAGCCAGGGACGCTTGAACACTGAAGCTTTCTTT.